The clone carrying this T cell receptor beta chain was observed a handful of times. The data derive from a study of technical replicates of blood from several donors. TCRdb keeps only in-frame clones here, not all; method: immunoSEQ multiplex PCR. The sample includes fewer than 90,000 clones, 94% seen only once; the top ten take more than 0.2%. The CDR3 length is 14 residues. V was clipped by 2 bases and J by 6 bases; unmatched bases: 4. Per the germline V gene, CDR1 is GTSNPN and CDR2 is SVGIG (reference sequence). Source material: T cells isolated from PBMCs. V usage is TRBV30 and J usage is TRBJ1-5; 10 bases agree with TRBD1. The sequence was obtained from a human donor in good health. The CDR3 nucleotides are TGTGCCTGGAGTATGACAGGGGGCGGTCAGCCCCAGCATTTT. It is translated as CAWSMTGGGQPQHF.